This is a list of T cell receptor beta chains from one sample in a study of blood T cell repertoires in COVID-19. Assay: immunoSEQ multiplex PCR; the TCRdb copy retains only in-frame clones and omits some. Altogether 180,000 or so clones are present, almost 85% being singletons, with the ten largest covering about 11%. Source material: PBMCs or T cells enriched from blood (not recorded which). Receptors were obtained from a man aged 50 to 59 who had recovered from COVID-19. Both conserved end residues are part of each CDR3. A D gene is named only where the DNA matches it firmly. A row's size may be missing; if present it is once, few, many or a size class.

clone size	J gene	D gene	V gene	CDR3 DNA	CDR3 protein
-	TRBJ2-1	TRBD2	TRBV19	TGTGCCAGTAGTACCGGTCCCGGGGCGGGAGGGAGGAATGAGCAGTTCTTC	CASSTGPGAGGRNEQFF
-	TRBJ2-5	-	TRBV24-1	TGTGCCACCAGTGATCCACAGCTAAAGAACAGGAGGGCTTCAGAGACCCAGTACTTC	CATSDPQLKNRRASETQYF
few	TRBJ2-1	-	TRBV14	TGTGCCAGCAGCCTGACGGGGATCGAGCAGTTCTTC	CASSLTGIEQFF
-	TRBJ2-2	TRBD1	TRBV7-9	TGTGCCAGCAGCCCAACCGGGACAGGGGACCACGGGGAGCTGTTTTTT	CASSPTGTGDHGELFF
-	TRBJ2-7	TRBD2	TRBV19	TGTGCCAGTAGTGGGCTAGCGGGAGGAACCTACGAGCAGTACTTC	CASSGLAGGTYEQYF
-	TRBJ2-5	TRBD1	TRBV19	TGTGCCAGTACCGGCGGACAGGGGGCAAGAGAGACCCAGTACTTC	CASTGGQGARETQYF
-	TRBJ1-6	-	TRBV2	TGTGCCAGCGGCCGCAGCTCCTATAATTCACCCCTCCACTTT	CASGRSSYNSPLHF
once	TRBJ2-7	-	TRBV12-3/TRBV12-4	TGTGCCAGCAGTTTAGTCGGAGGGCGTGAGCAGTACTTC	CASSLVGGREQYF
-	TRBJ2-7	-	TRBV5-6	TGTGCCAGCAGCTTGGATACCTACGAGCAGTACTTC	CASSLDTYEQYF
-	TRBJ2-2	-	TRBV19	TGTGCCAGTAGTATACCCTGGAACACCGGGGAGCTGTTTTTT	CASSIPWNTGELFF
few	TRBJ2-3	TRBD2	TRBV4-1	TGCGCCAGCAGCCCGAGTGGACTAGCGGGAGGGGGCACAGATACGCAGTATTTT	CASSPSGLAGGGTDTQYF
-	TRBJ2-5	TRBD1	TRBV25-1	TGTGCCAGCAGTGCCTATCGGGACAGGGGACAGACCCAGTACTTC	CASSAYRDRGQTQYF
-	TRBJ2-3	TRBD2	TRBV6-1	TGTGCCAGCAGTGTCCGTCGGGGGGGAGGTGACACAGATACGCAGTATTTT	CASSVRRGGGDTDTQYF
-	TRBJ1-4	TRBD1	TRBV30	TGTGCCTGGAGTGTACCCAGGGGGTATCTAGAGGAAAAACTGTTTTTT	CAWSVPRGYLEEKLFF
-	TRBJ1-5	-	TRBV27	TGTGCCAGCAGTCCCCGGCGAGGGGGGGCGGATCAGCCCCAGCATTTT	CASSPRRGGADQPQHF
-	TRBJ2-2	-	TRBV7-9	TGTGCCAGCAGCCCAATCACAGGTGCCTCGAACACCGGGGAGCTGTTTTTT	CASSPITGASNTGELFF
-	TRBJ1-2	-	TRBV28	TGTGCCAGCACCGCCTGGGCTTTTAGTAACTATGGCTACACCTTC	CASTAWAFSNYGYTF
-	TRBJ1-2	-	TRBV19	TGTGCCAGTAGTAACCCCTCCCTCAGGGGCCTCTTATATGGCTACACCTTC	CASSNPSLRGLLYGYTF
-	TRBJ2-7	-	TRBV21-1	TGTGCCAGCAGCTGGGGACAGATCTACGAGCAGTACTTC	CASSWGQIYEQYF
-	TRBJ1-4	-	TRBV7-3	TGTGCCAGCAGCTTGGGAGTTAATGAAAAACTGTTTTTT	CASSLGVNEKLFF
-	TRBJ2-1	TRBD2	TRBV9	TGTGCCAGCAGCGTAGGCACTAGCGGGGCCTACAATGAGCAGTTCTTC	CASSVGTSGAYNEQFF
-	TRBJ1-6	-	TRBV9	TGTGCCAGCAGCGTTGGCCACTCAGGGTACCTCCACTTT	CASSVGHSGYLHF
few	TRBJ1-2	-	TRBV2	TGTGCCAGGGGGACACCCGACTATAGTGGCTACACCTTC	CARGTPDYSGYTF
-	TRBJ1-6	-	TRBV12-3/TRBV12-4	TGTGCCAGCGGCCAGGTTCCACCCCTCCACTTT	CASGQVPPLHF
-	TRBJ2-3	TRBD2	TRBV11-2	TGTGCCAGCAGCTCAGGAAGGGAGGGCCAGCTTAGAGATACGCAGTATTTT	CASSSGREGQLRDTQYF
few	TRBJ1-1	-	TRBV11-3	TGTGCCAGCAGCTTATTTTCTAACACTGAAGCTTTCTTT	CASSLFSNTEAFF
-	TRBJ2-1	-	TRBV7-9	TGTGCCAGCAGTTCCGACTTCTACAATGAGCAGTTCTTC	CASSSDFYNEQFF
-	TRBJ2-7	TRBD2	TRBV28	TGTGCCAGCAGCCACTTCCTAGCGGGAGGCGAGCAGTACTTC	CASSHFLAGGEQYF
-	TRBJ2-7	-	TRBV5-6	TGTGCCAGCAGCTGGGGAGGACTATCGGGTTTTTCCTACGAGCAGTACTTC	CASSWGGLSGFSYEQYF
-	TRBJ1-1	-	TRBV27	TGTGCCAGCAGTTTTACCCCTATGAACACTGAAGCTTTCTTT	CASSFTPMNTEAFF
-	TRBJ1-2	-	TRBV28	TGTGCCAGCAGTTCCCGCGCGTGGGGCCACCACTATGGCTACACCTTC	CASSSRAWGHHYGYTF
-	TRBJ1-2	-	TRBV14	TGTGCCAGCAGCCAAGATGCAGGGTTCGGCTACACCTTC	CASSQDAGFGYTF
few	TRBJ1-5	-	TRBV28	TGTGCCATCCTTCCCTCGGGGAAATATCAGCCCCAGCATTTT	CAILPSGKYQPQHF
-	TRBJ2-5	TRBD1	TRBV9	TGTGCCAGCAGCGTCTTGGGACAGGGTGTCGAGACCCAGTACTTC	CASSVLGQGVETQYF
-	TRBJ1-5	TRBD1	TRBV19	TGTGCCAGTAGCCCGACAGGGAATAGCAATCAGCCCCAGCATTTT	CASSPTGNSNQPQHF
-	TRBJ1-2	-	TRBV19	TGTGCCAGTAGTGCGTATATTAGCCCTAGCTATGGCTACACCTTC	CASSAYISPSYGYTF
-	TRBJ2-5	-	TRBV9	TGTGCCAGCAGCCGCGCTAGGGGGCAAGAGACCCAGTACTTC	CASSRARGQETQYF
-	TRBJ1-5	TRBD1	TRBV5-1	TGCGCCAGCAGCTTAAGGGACAGGGGGCCGCGGCAGCCCCAGCATTTT	CASSLRDRGPRQPQHF
-	TRBJ2-5	-	TRBV7-7	TGTGCTAGCAGCCCTACGGCCAGGGGGGAAGAGACCCAGTACTTC	CASSPTARGEETQYF
-	TRBJ2-2	TRBD1	TRBV2	TGTGCCAGCAAAAGGACAGGGGTCGGCACCGGGGAGCTGTTTTTT	CASKRTGVGTGELFF
-	TRBJ2-7	TRBD1	TRBV28	TGTGCCAGCAGTCGGACAGGGATATTTTACGAGCAGTACTTC	CASSRTGIFYEQYF
-	TRBJ1-5	-	TRBV19	TGTGCCAGTAGTATTCCAGGGTCGCCCCAGCATTTT	CASSIPGSPQHF
-	TRBJ1-4	-	TRBV7-6	TGTGCCAGCAGCTTTCAACAGGGAACAAAACTGTTTTTT	CASSFQQGTKLFF
-	TRBJ1-1	TRBD1	TRBV7-3	TGTGCCAGCAGCTTAAGTTTAGGTTCTGGAGACAGGGGCGTCAGTGTTACTGAAGCTTTCTTT	CASSLSLGSGDRGVSVTEAFF
-	TRBJ2-3	-	TRBV5-1	TGCGCCAGCACCCAACTCGGGGGAGATACGCAGTATTTT	CASTQLGGDTQYF
-	TRBJ1-5	-	TRBV7-8	TGTGCCAGCAGCTGGGCAGGGGCTCAGCCCCAGCATTTT	CASSWAGAQPQHF
-	TRBJ1-6	TRBD1	TRBV3-1/TRBV3-2	TGTGCCAGCAGCCCACAGGGGTGGGTTAATTCACCCCTCCACTTT	CASSPQGWVNSPLHF
-	TRBJ2-3	TRBD2	TRBV5-1	TGCGCCAGCAGCCCCGGACTAGCGGGCCGCACAGATACGCAGTATTTT	CASSPGLAGRTDTQYF
-	TRBJ2-2	TRBD2	TRBV28	TGTGCCAGCAGTTTATCCCTCCCGGGCGGGAGTTCGAGCACCGGGGAGCTGTTTTTT	CASSLSLPGGSSSTGELFF
-	TRBJ1-4	-	TRBV28	TGTGCCAGCAGGGACTATGGGGGGACTAATGAAAAACTGTTTTTT	CASRDYGGTNEKLFF
-	TRBJ2-7	-	TRBV5-4	TGTGCCAGCAGCTTGGAAAGCCACGAGCAGTACTTC	CASSLESHEQYF
once	TRBJ2-1	-	TRBV7-2	TGTGCCAGCAGCTTAGTGTCTAGCTCCAATGAGCAGTTCTTC	CASSLVSSSNEQFF
-	TRBJ1-6	-	TRBV11-2	TGTGCCAGCAGCTCCTCAGGGTGGGATAATTCACCCCTCCACTTT	CASSSSGWDNSPLHF
few	TRBJ2-2	TRBD2	TRBV19	TGTGCCAGTAGGACGGGACTAGCTGTATCCGGGGAGCTGTTTTTT	CASRTGLAVSGELFF